A selection of T cell receptor beta chains follows, all from one sample in a study of beta chain features in type 1 diabetes. Sequencing used immunoSEQ multiplex PCR; TCRdb keeps in-frame clones, though not all of them. The data show 600,000 to 750,000 clones, under 15% seen once. Sequencing was done on a sample of naive CD4+ T cells from blood. These receptors came from a man younger than 45 with type 1 diabetes. Both conserved end residues are part of each CDR3. A D gene is named only where the DNA matches it firmly. Size is stated for part of the rows, as once, few or many counts, or as a class when the clone is expanded.

d_call: TRBD2
j_call: TRBJ2-7
clone_size: NA
cdr3_length: 17
v_call: TRBV9
cdr3_nt: TGTGCCAGCAGCGTAGACTTTCGGCGGGGGAGCTCCTACGAGCAGTACTTC
cdr3_aa: CASSVDFRRGSSYEQYF

d_call: TRBD1
j_call: TRBJ1-2
clone_size: few
cdr3_length: 15
v_call: TRBV4-2
cdr3_nt: TGTGCCAGCAGCCAGACAGGGGAAGCTAACTATGGCTACACCTTC
cdr3_aa: CASSQTGEANYGYTF

d_call: NA
j_call: TRBJ1-5
clone_size: NA
cdr3_length: 13
v_call: TRBV25-1
cdr3_nt: TGTGCCAGCAGTGAACGGGGGAACCAGCCCCAGCATTTT
cdr3_aa: CASSERGNQPQHF

d_call: NA
j_call: TRBJ1-2
clone_size: NA
cdr3_length: 14
v_call: TRBV28
cdr3_nt: TGTGCCAGCAGGACGACAGCAGCTAACTATGGCTACACCTTC
cdr3_aa: CASRTTAANYGYTF

d_call: TRBD1
j_call: TRBJ1-6
clone_size: few
cdr3_length: 15
v_call: TRBV30
cdr3_nt: TGTGCCTGGAGTGTTATGGGACAGGGATATTCACCCCTCCACTTT
cdr3_aa: CAWSVMGQGYSPLHF

d_call: TRBD1
j_call: TRBJ2-3
clone_size: NA
cdr3_length: 12
v_call: TRBV7-2
cdr3_nt: TGTGCCACCGGACAGGGGGCAGATACGCAGTATTTT
cdr3_aa: CATGQGADTQYF

d_call: NA
j_call: TRBJ2-5
clone_size: few
cdr3_length: 12
v_call: TRBV29-1
cdr3_nt: TGCAGCGTTGAAGCCCAACAAGAGACCCAGTACTTC
cdr3_aa: CSVEAQQETQYF

d_call: TRBD1
j_call: TRBJ2-5
clone_size: NA
cdr3_length: 15
v_call: TRBV7-6
cdr3_nt: TGTGCCAGCAGCTTAGGAGGGACAGGGGTACAGACCCAGTACTTC
cdr3_aa: CASSLGGTGVQTQYF

d_call: NA
j_call: TRBJ2-7
clone_size: NA
cdr3_length: 12
v_call: TRBV7-2
cdr3_nt: TGTGCCAGCAGCTTCGGAACCTACGAGCAGTACTTC
cdr3_aa: CASSFGTYEQYF

d_call: NA
j_call: TRBJ1-1
clone_size: NA
cdr3_length: 16
v_call: TRBV9
cdr3_nt: TGTGCCAGCAGCGCGAGAGGAAACCCAGCTCGGACTGAAGCTTTCTTT
cdr3_aa: CASSARGNPARTEAFF

d_call: TRBD1
j_call: TRBJ1-2
clone_size: once
cdr3_length: 14
v_call: TRBV15
cdr3_nt: TGTGCCACCAGCACCGGGACAGCTACATATGGCTACACCTTC
cdr3_aa: CATSTGTATYGYTF

d_call: NA
j_call: TRBJ1-4
clone_size: NA
cdr3_length: 15
v_call: TRBV29-1
cdr3_nt: TGCAGCGTTATCGATCCCCTGGAGACTAATGAAAAACTGTTTTTT
cdr3_aa: CSVIDPLETNEKLFF

d_call: NA
j_call: TRBJ2-7
clone_size: few
cdr3_length: 15
v_call: TRBV5-1
cdr3_nt: TGCGCCAGCAGCTCATCGGGCCAGGGCCACCGCGAGCAGTACTTC
cdr3_aa: CASSSSGQGHREQYF

d_call: NA
j_call: TRBJ1-4
clone_size: few
cdr3_length: 17
v_call: TRBV28
cdr3_nt: TGTGCCAGCAGTCTGGGTATAACAGGGTCCACTAATGAAAAACTGTTTTTT
cdr3_aa: CASSLGITGSTNEKLFF

d_call: TRBD1
j_call: TRBJ1-2
clone_size: NA
cdr3_length: 15
v_call: TRBV7-8
cdr3_nt: TGTGCCAGCAGCTCCTCCGGACAGGGGGCGTATGGCTACACCTTC
cdr3_aa: CASSSSGQGAYGYTF

d_call: TRBD1
j_call: TRBJ2-1
clone_size: NA
cdr3_length: 14
v_call: TRBV29-1
cdr3_nt: TGCAGCGCATCCGGGACAGGGGACTACAATGAGCAGTTCTTC
cdr3_aa: CSASGTGDYNEQFF

d_call: NA
j_call: TRBJ1-1
clone_size: NA
cdr3_length: 13
v_call: TRBV18
cdr3_nt: TGTGCCAGCTCAGGACAGCCGAACACTGAAGCTTTCTTT
cdr3_aa: CASSGQPNTEAFF

d_call: NA
j_call: TRBJ2-1
clone_size: NA
cdr3_length: 13
v_call: TRBV6-5
cdr3_nt: TGTGCCAGCAGTTACTCGGAGCTGAATGAGCAGTTCTTC
cdr3_aa: CASSYSELNEQFF

d_call: TRBD2
j_call: TRBJ2-4
clone_size: NA
cdr3_length: 13
v_call: TRBV18
cdr3_nt: TGTGCCAGCTCACCACCCGGGAGGGCCATTCAGTACTTC
cdr3_aa: CASSPPGRAIQYF

d_call: NA
j_call: TRBJ1-2
clone_size: NA
cdr3_length: 17
v_call: TRBV7-9
cdr3_nt: TGTGCCAGCAGCTTAGCGATGGAAGCACTGCCTAACTATGGCTACACCTTC
cdr3_aa: CASSLAMEALPNYGYTF

d_call: NA
j_call: TRBJ1-2
clone_size: few
cdr3_length: 13
v_call: TRBV18
cdr3_nt: TGTGCCAGCTCACCGGAGGATTACTATGGCTACACCTTC
cdr3_aa: CASSPEDYYGYTF

d_call: NA
j_call: TRBJ1-2
clone_size: NA
cdr3_length: 12
v_call: TRBV7-9
cdr3_nt: TGTGCCAGCAGCCAAAGGGACTATGGCTACACCTTC
cdr3_aa: CASSQRDYGYTF

d_call: NA
j_call: TRBJ1-2
clone_size: NA
cdr3_length: 13
v_call: TRBV5-4
cdr3_nt: TGTGCCAGCAGCTTGACGTCAGGGTCTGGCTACACCTTC
cdr3_aa: CASSLTSGSGYTF

d_call: NA
j_call: TRBJ1-1
clone_size: NA
cdr3_length: 16
v_call: TRBV7-3
cdr3_nt: TGTGCCAGCAGCTTAAATCGCGATACAATGAACACTGAAGCTTTCTTT
cdr3_aa: CASSLNRDTMNTEAFF

d_call: TRBD1
j_call: TRBJ2-2
clone_size: NA
cdr3_length: 16
v_call: TRBV28
cdr3_nt: TGTGCCAGCAGTTTACGGGACAGGGGTAACACCGGGGAGCTGTTTTTT
cdr3_aa: CASSLRDRGNTGELFF

d_call: NA
j_call: TRBJ2-7
clone_size: NA
cdr3_length: 15
v_call: TRBV7-2
cdr3_nt: TGTGCCAGCAGCCCTTTGAAAGAAAACGCCTACGAGCAGTACTTC
cdr3_aa: CASSPLKENAYEQYF

d_call: NA
j_call: TRBJ2-1
clone_size: NA
cdr3_length: 17
v_call: TRBV4-3
cdr3_nt: TGCGCCAGCAGCCAAGTACGACTATTGGAAGGGGTCGGTGAGCAGTTCTTC
cdr3_aa: CASSQVRLLEGVGEQFF

d_call: NA
j_call: TRBJ1-1
clone_size: NA
cdr3_length: 14
v_call: TRBV18
cdr3_nt: TGTGCCAGCTCACCAACGACGGAAGACACTGAAGCTTTCTTT
cdr3_aa: CASSPTTEDTEAFF

d_call: NA
j_call: TRBJ2-1
clone_size: NA
cdr3_length: 15
v_call: TRBV7-9
cdr3_nt: TGTGCCAGCAGCTTAGGGGGGCTTAGCTACAATGAGCAGTTCTTC
cdr3_aa: CASSLGGLSYNEQFF

d_call: NA
j_call: TRBJ1-4
clone_size: few
cdr3_length: 17
v_call: TRBV4-1
cdr3_nt: TGCGCCAGCAGCCAACCTACGAGAGGATCTCGTTATGAAAACCTGTTTTTT
cdr3_aa: CASSQPTRGSRYENLFF

d_call: TRBD1
j_call: TRBJ1-6
clone_size: NA
cdr3_length: 15
v_call: TRBV11-2
cdr3_nt: TGTGCCAGCAGCCCCCAGACAGGGAGCCAATCACCCCTCCACTTT
cdr3_aa: CASSPQTGSQSPLHF

d_call: NA
j_call: TRBJ1-5
clone_size: once
cdr3_length: 14
v_call: TRBV7-9
cdr3_nt: TGTGCCAGCAGCTATACTACGGTCGAACAGCCCCAGCATTTT
cdr3_aa: CASSYTTVEQPQHF

d_call: NA
j_call: TRBJ1-2
clone_size: few
cdr3_length: 14
v_call: TRBV25-1
cdr3_nt: TGTGCCAGCAGTGACTCCGGGACGGGATATGGCTACACCTTC
cdr3_aa: CASSDSGTGYGYTF

d_call: TRBD1
j_call: TRBJ2-3
clone_size: few
cdr3_length: 15
v_call: TRBV9
cdr3_nt: TGTGCCAGCAGCCCAGACAGGGGATACACAGATACGCAGTATTTT
cdr3_aa: CASSPDRGYTDTQYF

d_call: NA
j_call: TRBJ1-1
clone_size: few
cdr3_length: 13
v_call: TRBV11-3
cdr3_nt: TGTGCCAGCAGCCCACAGGAGAACACTGAAGCTTTCTTT
cdr3_aa: CASSPQENTEAFF

d_call: TRBD1
j_call: TRBJ1-2
clone_size: NA
cdr3_length: 15
v_call: TRBV7-2
cdr3_nt: TGTGCCAGCAGCCCGGGGGACAGAAAACTCTATGGCTACACCTTC
cdr3_aa: CASSPGDRKLYGYTF

d_call: NA
j_call: TRBJ2-3
clone_size: few
cdr3_length: 13
v_call: TRBV7-9
cdr3_nt: TGTGCCAGCAGTCCGACTAGCACAGATACGCAGTATTTT
cdr3_aa: CASSPTSTDTQYF

d_call: NA
j_call: TRBJ2-1
clone_size: few
cdr3_length: 13
v_call: TRBV10-3
cdr3_nt: TGTGCCATCAGTGAGCCTGTAAAGCGGGAGCAGTTCTTC
cdr3_aa: CAISEPVKREQFF

d_call: NA
j_call: TRBJ2-1
clone_size: few
cdr3_length: 11
v_call: TRBV29-1
cdr3_nt: TGCAGCGTTAGGATCTACAATGAGCAGTTCTTC
cdr3_aa: CSVRIYNEQFF

d_call: NA
j_call: TRBJ2-2
clone_size: few
cdr3_length: 16
v_call: TRBV7-2
cdr3_nt: TGTGCCAGCAGCCCCATAGTTGGAGGGAACACCGGGGAGCTGTTTTTT
cdr3_aa: CASSPIVGGNTGELFF

d_call: TRBD2
j_call: TRBJ2-5
clone_size: NA
cdr3_length: 16
v_call: TRBV6-1
cdr3_nt: TGTGCCAGCAGTGAAGCAATAGCGGGGGGGACAGAGACCCAGTACTTC
cdr3_aa: CASSEAIAGGTETQYF

d_call: NA
j_call: TRBJ1-4
clone_size: few
cdr3_length: 15
v_call: TRBV29-1
cdr3_nt: TGCAGCGTTCCCGGGACTTCCGGATCCCCTGAAAAACTGTTTTTT
cdr3_aa: CSVPGTSGSPEKLFF

d_call: NA
j_call: TRBJ1-2
clone_size: few
cdr3_length: 12
v_call: TRBV5-1
cdr3_nt: TGCGCCAGCAGCGTAGCAGGGGATGGCTACACCTTC
cdr3_aa: CASSVAGDGYTF

d_call: TRBD1
j_call: TRBJ1-2
clone_size: NA
cdr3_length: 15
v_call: TRBV30
cdr3_nt: TGTGCCAGAGGACAGGGTGCTTTCGGGTCCTATGGCTACACCTTC
cdr3_aa: CARGQGAFGSYGYTF

d_call: TRBD2
j_call: TRBJ2-1
clone_size: NA
cdr3_length: 14
v_call: TRBV5-1
cdr3_nt: TGCGCCAGCAGCACTACTAGCGGGGGCGCCGAGCAGTTCTTC
cdr3_aa: CASSTTSGGAEQFF

d_call: NA
j_call: TRBJ2-7
clone_size: few
cdr3_length: 15
v_call: TRBV7-2
cdr3_nt: TGTGCCAGCAGCTTAGCTACACCACAGGGATCCGAGCAGTACTTC
cdr3_aa: CASSLATPQGSEQYF

d_call: NA
j_call: TRBJ2-5
clone_size: NA
cdr3_length: 12
v_call: TRBV30
cdr3_nt: TGTGCCTTGGCCCTTGGCGGAGAGACCCAGTACTTC
cdr3_aa: CALALGGETQYF

d_call: TRBD1
j_call: TRBJ2-4
clone_size: few
cdr3_length: 17
v_call: TRBV28
cdr3_nt: TGTGCCAGCAGTTCTCCTGGGACAGCTTTGACCAAAAACATTCAGTACTTC
cdr3_aa: CASSSPGTALTKNIQYF

d_call: NA
j_call: TRBJ1-4
clone_size: NA
cdr3_length: 12
v_call: TRBV7-2
cdr3_nt: TGTGCCAGCAGCCGGGGCCAGGAAAAACTGTTTTTT
cdr3_aa: CASSRGQEKLFF

d_call: NA
j_call: TRBJ1-2
clone_size: NA
cdr3_length: 12
v_call: TRBV6-6
cdr3_nt: TGTGCCGGCATGACAGTTAACTATGGCTACACCTTC
cdr3_aa: CAGMTVNYGYTF